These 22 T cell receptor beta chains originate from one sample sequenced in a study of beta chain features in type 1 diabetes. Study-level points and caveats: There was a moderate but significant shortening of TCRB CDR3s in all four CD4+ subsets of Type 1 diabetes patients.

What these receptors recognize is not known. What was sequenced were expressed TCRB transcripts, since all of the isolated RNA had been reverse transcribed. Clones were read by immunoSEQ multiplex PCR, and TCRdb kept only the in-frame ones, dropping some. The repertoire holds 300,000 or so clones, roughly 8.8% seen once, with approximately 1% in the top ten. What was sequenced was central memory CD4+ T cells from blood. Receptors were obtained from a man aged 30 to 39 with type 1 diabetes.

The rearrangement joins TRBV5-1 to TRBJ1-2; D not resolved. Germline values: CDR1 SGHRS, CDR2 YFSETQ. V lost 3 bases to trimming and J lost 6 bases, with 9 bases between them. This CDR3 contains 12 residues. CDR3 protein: CASSWDRNGYTF. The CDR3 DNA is TGCGCCAGCAGCTGGGATAGGAATGGCTACACCTTC.

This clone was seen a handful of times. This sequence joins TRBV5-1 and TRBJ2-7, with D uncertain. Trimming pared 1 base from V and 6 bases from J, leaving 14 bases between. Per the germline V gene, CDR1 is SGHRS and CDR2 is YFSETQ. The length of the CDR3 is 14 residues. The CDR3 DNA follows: TGCGCCAGCAGCTTGAGTAGACTTTTAAGCGAGCAGTACTTC. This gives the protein CASSLSRLLSEQYF.

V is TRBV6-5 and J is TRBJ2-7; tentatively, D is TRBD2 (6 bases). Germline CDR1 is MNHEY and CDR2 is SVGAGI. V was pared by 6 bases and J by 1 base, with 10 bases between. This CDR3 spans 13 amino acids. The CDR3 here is CASRVGGSYEQYF. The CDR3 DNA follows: TGTGCCAGCAGAGTTGGGGGGTCCTACGAGCAGTACTTC.

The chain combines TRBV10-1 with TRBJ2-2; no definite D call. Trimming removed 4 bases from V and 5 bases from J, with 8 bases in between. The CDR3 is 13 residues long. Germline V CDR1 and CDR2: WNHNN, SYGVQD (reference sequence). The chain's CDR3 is CASSASLTGELFF. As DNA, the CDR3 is TGCGCCAGCAGTGCCTCTTTAACCGGGGAGCTGTTTTTT.

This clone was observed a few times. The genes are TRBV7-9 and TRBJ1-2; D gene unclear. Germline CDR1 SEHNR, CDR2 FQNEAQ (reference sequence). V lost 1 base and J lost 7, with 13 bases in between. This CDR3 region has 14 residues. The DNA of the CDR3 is TGTGCCAGCAGCTTAGAAGATGGGGTTTTTGGCTACACCTTC. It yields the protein CASSLEDGVFGYTF. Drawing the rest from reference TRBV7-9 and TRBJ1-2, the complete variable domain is DTGVSQNPRHKITKRGQNVTFRCDPISEHNRLYWYRQTLGQGPEFLTYFQNEAQLEKSRLLSDRFSAERPKGSFSTLEIQRTEQGDSAMYLCASSLEDGVFGYTFGSGTRLTVV.

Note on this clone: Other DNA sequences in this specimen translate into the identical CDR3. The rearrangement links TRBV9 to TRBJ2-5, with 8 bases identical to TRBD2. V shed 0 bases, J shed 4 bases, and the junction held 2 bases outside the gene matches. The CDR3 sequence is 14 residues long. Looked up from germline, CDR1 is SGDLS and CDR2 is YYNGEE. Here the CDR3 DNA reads TGTGCCAGCAGCGTAGCCAGCGGGGGAGAGACCCAGTACTTC. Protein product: CASSVASGGETQYF.

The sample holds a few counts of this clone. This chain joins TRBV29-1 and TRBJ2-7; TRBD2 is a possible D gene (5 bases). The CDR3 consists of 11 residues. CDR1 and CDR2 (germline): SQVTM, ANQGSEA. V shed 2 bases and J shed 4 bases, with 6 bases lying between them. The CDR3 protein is CSVELAYEQYF. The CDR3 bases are TGCAGCGTTGAACTAGCATACGAGCAGTACTTC.

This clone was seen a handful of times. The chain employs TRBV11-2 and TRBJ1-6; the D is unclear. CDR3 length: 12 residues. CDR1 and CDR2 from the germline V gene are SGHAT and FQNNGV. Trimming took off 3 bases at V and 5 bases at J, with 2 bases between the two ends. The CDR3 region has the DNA TGTGCCAGCAGCTTTGATAATTCACCCCTCCACTTT. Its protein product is CASSFDNSPLHF.

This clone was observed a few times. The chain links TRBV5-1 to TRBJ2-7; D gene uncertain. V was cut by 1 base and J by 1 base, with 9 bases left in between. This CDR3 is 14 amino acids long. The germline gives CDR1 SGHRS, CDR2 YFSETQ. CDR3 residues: CASSLLDGSYEQYF. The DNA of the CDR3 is TGCGCCAGCAGCTTGCTAGACGGATCCTACGAGCAGTACTTC.

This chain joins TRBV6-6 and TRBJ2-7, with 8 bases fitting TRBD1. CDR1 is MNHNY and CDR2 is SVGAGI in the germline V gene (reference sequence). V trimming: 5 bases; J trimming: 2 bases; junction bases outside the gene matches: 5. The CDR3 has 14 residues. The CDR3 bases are TGTGCCAGCAGTGACGGACAGGGTGCCTACGAGCAGTACTTC. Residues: CASSDGQGAYEQYF.

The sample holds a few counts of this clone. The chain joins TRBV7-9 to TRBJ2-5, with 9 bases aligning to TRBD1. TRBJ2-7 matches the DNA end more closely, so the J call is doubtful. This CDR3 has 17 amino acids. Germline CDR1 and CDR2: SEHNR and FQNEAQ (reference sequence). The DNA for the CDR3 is TGTGCCAGCAGCCCCTTCCCGGGACAGGGTAGCTCCTACGAGCAGTACTTC. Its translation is CASSPFPGQGSSYEQYF.

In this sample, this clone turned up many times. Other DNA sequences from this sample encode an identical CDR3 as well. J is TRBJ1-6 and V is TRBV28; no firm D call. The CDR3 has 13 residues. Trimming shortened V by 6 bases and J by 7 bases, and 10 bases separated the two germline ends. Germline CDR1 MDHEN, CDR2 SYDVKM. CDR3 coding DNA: TGTGCCAGCAGGGGAGGAGGCAATTCACCCCTCCACTTT. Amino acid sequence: CASRGGGNSPLHF.

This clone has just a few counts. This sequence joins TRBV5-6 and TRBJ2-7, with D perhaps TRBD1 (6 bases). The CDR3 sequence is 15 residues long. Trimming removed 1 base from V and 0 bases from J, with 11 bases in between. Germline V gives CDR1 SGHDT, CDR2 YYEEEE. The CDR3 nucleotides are TGTGCCAGCAGCTTGCAGGGGCCGGGCTCCTACGAGCAGTACTTC. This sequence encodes CASSLQGPGSYEQYF.

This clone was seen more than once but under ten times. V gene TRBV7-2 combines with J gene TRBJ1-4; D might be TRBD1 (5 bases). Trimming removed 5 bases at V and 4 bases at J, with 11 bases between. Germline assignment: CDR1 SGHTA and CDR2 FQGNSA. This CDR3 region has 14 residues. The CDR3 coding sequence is TGTGCCAGCAGCCGGGGACGGGATAATGAAAAACTGTTTTTT. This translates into CASSRGRDNEKLFF. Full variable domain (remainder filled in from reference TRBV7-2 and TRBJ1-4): GAGVSQSPSNKVTEKGKDVELRCDPISGHTALYWYRQSLGQGLEFLIYFQGNSAPDKSGLPSDRFSAERTGGSVSTLTIQRTQQEDSAVYLCASSRGRDNEKLFFGSGTQLSVL.

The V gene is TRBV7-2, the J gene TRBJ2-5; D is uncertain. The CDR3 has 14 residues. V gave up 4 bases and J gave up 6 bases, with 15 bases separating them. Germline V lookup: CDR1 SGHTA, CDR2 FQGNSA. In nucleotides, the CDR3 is TGTGCCAGCAGCTCGCATATAAGCGCGCAGACCCAGTACTTC. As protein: CASSSHISAQTQYF.

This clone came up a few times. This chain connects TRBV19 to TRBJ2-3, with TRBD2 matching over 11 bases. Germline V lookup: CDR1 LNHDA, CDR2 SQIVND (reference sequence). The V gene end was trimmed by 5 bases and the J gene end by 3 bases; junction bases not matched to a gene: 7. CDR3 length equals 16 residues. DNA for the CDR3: TGTGCCAGTAGTCTCGGGACTAGCGGATTAACAGATACGCAGTATTTT. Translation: CASSLGTSGLTDTQYF.

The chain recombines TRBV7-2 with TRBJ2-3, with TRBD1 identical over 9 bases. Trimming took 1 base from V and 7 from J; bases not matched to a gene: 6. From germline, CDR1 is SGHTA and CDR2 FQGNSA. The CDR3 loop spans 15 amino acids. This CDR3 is CASSLGTGEKHTQYF. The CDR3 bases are TGTGCCAGCAGCTTAGGGACAGGGGAGAAACATACGCAGTATTTT. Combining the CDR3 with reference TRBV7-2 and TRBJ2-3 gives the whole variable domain GAGVSQSPSNKVTEKGKDVELRCDPISGHTALYWYRQSLGQGLEFLIYFQGNSAPDKSGLPSDRFSAERTGGSVSTLTIQRTQQEDSAVYLCASSLGTGEKHTQYFGPGTRLTVL.

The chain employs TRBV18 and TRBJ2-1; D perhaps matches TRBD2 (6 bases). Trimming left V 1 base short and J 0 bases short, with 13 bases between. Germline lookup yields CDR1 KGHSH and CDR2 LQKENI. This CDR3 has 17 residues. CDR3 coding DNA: TGTGCCAGCTCACCACAATTTAGCGGAAGCTCCTACAATGAGCAGTTCTTC. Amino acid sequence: CASSPQFSGSSYNEQFF.

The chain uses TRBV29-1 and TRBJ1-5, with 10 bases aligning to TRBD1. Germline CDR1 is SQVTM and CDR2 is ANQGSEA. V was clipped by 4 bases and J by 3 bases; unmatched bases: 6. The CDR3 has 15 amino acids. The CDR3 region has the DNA TGCAGCGTTGTTGAGACAGGGGGCTTCAATCAGCCCCAGCATTTT. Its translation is CSVVETGGFNQPQHF.

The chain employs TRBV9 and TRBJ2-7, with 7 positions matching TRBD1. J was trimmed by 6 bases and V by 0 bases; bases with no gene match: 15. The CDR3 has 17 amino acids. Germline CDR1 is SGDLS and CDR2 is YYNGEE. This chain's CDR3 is CASSVDGRQGVFFEQYF. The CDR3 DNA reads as TGTGCCAGCAGCGTAGACGGAAGGCAGGGGGTGTTCTTCGAGCAGTACTTC.

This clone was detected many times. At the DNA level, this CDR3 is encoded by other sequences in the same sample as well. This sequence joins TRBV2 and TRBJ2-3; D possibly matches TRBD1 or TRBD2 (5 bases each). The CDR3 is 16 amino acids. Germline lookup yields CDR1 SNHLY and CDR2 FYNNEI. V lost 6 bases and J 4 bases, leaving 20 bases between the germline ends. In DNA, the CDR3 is TGTGCCAGCAGCACCCGGGACCCCTCGAGGGCAGATACGCAGTATTTT. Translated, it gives CASSTRDPSRADTQYF.

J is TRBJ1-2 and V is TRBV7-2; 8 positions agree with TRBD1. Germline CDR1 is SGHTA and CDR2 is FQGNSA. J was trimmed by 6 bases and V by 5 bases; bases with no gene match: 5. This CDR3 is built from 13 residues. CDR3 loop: CASSKDREDGYTF. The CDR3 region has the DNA TGTGCCAGCAGCAAGGACAGGGAGGATGGCTACACCTTC.